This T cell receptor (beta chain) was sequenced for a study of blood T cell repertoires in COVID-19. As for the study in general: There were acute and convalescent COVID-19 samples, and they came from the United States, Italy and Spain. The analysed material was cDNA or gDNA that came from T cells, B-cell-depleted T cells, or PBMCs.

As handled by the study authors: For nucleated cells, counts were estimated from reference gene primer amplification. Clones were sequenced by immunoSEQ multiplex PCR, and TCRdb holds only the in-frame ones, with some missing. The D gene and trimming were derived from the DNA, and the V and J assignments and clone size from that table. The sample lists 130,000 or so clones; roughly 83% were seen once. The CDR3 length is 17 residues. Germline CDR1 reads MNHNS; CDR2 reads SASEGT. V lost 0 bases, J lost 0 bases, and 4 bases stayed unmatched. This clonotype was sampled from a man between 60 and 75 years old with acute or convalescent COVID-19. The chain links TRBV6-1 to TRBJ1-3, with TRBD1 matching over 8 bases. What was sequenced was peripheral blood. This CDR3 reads CASSEAQGANSGNTIYF. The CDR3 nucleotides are TGTGCCAGCAGTGAAGCGCAGGGGGCGAACTCTGGAAACACCATATATTTT.